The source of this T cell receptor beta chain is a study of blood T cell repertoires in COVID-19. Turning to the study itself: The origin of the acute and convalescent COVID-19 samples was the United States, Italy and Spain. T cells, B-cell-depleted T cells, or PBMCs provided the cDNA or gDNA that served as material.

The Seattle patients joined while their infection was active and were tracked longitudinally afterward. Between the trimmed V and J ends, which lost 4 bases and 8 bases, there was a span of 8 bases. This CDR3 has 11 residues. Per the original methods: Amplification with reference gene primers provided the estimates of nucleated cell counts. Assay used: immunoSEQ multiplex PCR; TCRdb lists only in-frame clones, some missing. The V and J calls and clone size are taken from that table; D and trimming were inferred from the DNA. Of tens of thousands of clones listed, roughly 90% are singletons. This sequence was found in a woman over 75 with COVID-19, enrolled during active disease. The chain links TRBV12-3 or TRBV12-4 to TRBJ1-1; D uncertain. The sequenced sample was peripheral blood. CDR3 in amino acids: CASSSLWEAFF. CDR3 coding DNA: TGTGCCAGCAGTTCACTTTGGGAAGCTTTCTTT.